This section outlines one T cell receptor (beta chain) sequence together with its context. Its target is not known. V gave up 2 bases and J gave up 4 bases, with 12 bases separating them. The germline V gene encodes CDR1 SGHTA and CDR2 FQGTGA. The CDR3 has 14 residues. These data come from a study of T cell responses to AZD1222 COVID-19 vaccine. Study-level information: Recipients boosted at about 4 weeks or about 12 weeks are pooled. Study-wide results and caveats: Samples come after the peak T cell response, not at day 14.

This table comes from immunoSEQ multiplex PCR, and its TCRdb copy is limited to in-frame clones, with some not included. Among around 100,000 clones listed, about 88% were seen once. This clonotype originated in an adult in good health. J is TRBJ2-7 and V is TRBV7-3, with a weak D call TRBD1 (6 bases). The sample consisted of peripheral blood, taken on day 0 of AZD1222 vaccination. CDR3 loop: CASSLAGRGYEQYF. The CDR3 coding sequence is TGTGCCAGCAGCTTAGCGGGCAGGGGATACGAGCAGTACTTC.